Following are 19 T cell receptor beta chains from one sample sequenced in a study of blood T cell repertoires in COVID-19. TCRdb keeps only in-frame clones here, not all; method: immunoSEQ multiplex PCR. The repertoire includes some 300,000 clones, 87% of them detected once, and roughly 2.3% sits in the top ten. Sequenced material: peripheral blood. The receptors here all came from a man between 18 and 29 years old with active or convalescent COVID-19.

This chain connects TRBV11-2 to TRBJ2-1; D is perhaps TRBD1 (5 bases). V lost 1 base and J 9 bases, leaving 19 bases between the germline ends. The CDR3 length is 16 residues. CDR1 SGHAT and CDR2 FQNNGV come from the germline V gene. The CDR3 DNA reads TGTGCCAGCAGCTTAGTAGGGTCTGTGGCCCAGGGTGAGCAGTTCTTC. It translates to CASSLVGSVAQGEQFF.

This chain joins TRBV7-9 and TRBJ2-1; D gene uncertain. The germline V gene has CDR1 SEHNR and CDR2 FQNEAQ (reference sequence). The V gene lost 3 bases and the J gene lost 8 bases, with 5 bases spanning the gap. The CDR3 has 11 amino acids. The CDR3 nucleotides read TGTGCCAGCAGCTTCCGGGATGAGCAGTTCTTC. Residues: CASSFRDEQFF. Full variable domain (rest looked up from reference TRBV7-9 and TRBJ2-1): DTGVSQNPRHKITKRGQNVTFRCDPISEHNRLYWYRQTLGQGPEFLTYFQNEAQLEKSRLLSDRFSAERPKGSFSTLEIQRTEQGDSAMYLCASSFRDEQFFGPGTRLTVL.

The rearrangement joins TRBV5-1 to TRBJ2-1; 7 positions match TRBD2. The germline V gene has CDR1 SGHRS and CDR2 YFSETQ. The CDR3 covers 15 residues. V was clipped by 4 bases and J by 5 bases; unmatched bases: 9. This chain's CDR3 is CASSPGGRGNNEQFF. CDR3 DNA: TGCGCCAGCAGCCCGGGGGGAAGAGGGAACAATGAGCAGTTCTTC.

The V and J genes are TRBV21-1 and TRBJ2-1; the table's D call, TRBD1, was not checked against the DNA. TRBV21-1 is a pseudogene. The CDR3 sequence is 10 residues long. CDR3 sequence reads: CANSGCIQFF. CDR3 nucleotide sequence: TGTGCCAACTCAGGGTGTATACAGTTCTTC.

This clone was observed a few times. The V and J genes are TRBV16 and TRBJ2-7, with D hard to call. V shed 1 base and J shed 1 base, with 11 bases lying between them. Germline CDR1 KGHSY, CDR2 FQNENV. This CDR3 has 15 residues. Written as DNA, the CDR3 is TGTGCCAGCAGCCAATTCATTTGGCAGTCCTACGAGCAGTACTTC. It yields the protein CASSQFIWQSYEQYF.

The V gene is TRBV5-1, the J gene TRBJ2-2; 12 bases agree with TRBD2. Germline CDR1 SGHRS, CDR2 YFSETQ. The CDR3 has 15 residues. V lost 4 bases, J lost 5 bases, and 3 bases stayed unmatched. In DNA, the CDR3 is TGCGCCAGCAGCCCGGGGACTAGCGGGACCGGGGAGCTGTTTTTT. It codes for CASSPGTSGTGELFF. Supplemented by reference TRBV5-1 and TRBJ2-2, the full variable domain reads KAGVTQTPRYLIKTRGQQVTLSCSPISGHRSVSWYQQTPGQGLQFLFEYFSETQRNKGNFPGRFSGRQFSNSRSEMNVSTLELGDSALYLCASSPGTSGTGELFFGEGSRLTVL.

The gene calls are TRBV6-2 or TRBV6-3 and TRBJ2-7, with a tentative D call TRBD2 (6 bases). V lost 2 bases, J lost 5 bases, and 16 bases lay in between. The CDR3 length is 15 residues. The germline V gene has CDR1 MNHEY and CDR2 SVGEGT. The DNA of the CDR3 is TGTGCCAGCAGTTACAAGACGGCGGGGCTGGACGAGCAGTACTTC. It translates to CASSYKTAGLDEQYF.

This rearrangement joins TRBV4-1 to TRBJ1-5; weak D call: TRBD1 (5 bases). CDR1 and CDR2 from the germline V gene are MGHRA and YSYEKL. Deletions cut 4 bases from V and 2 bases from J, with 9 bases between. The length of the CDR3 is 14 residues. DNA for the CDR3: TGCGCCAGCAGCCGGGTGACAGGCAATCAGCCCCAGCATTTT. It codes for CASSRVTGNQPQHF.

This clone has a handful of counts. V gene TRBV7-9 combines with J gene TRBJ1-2; 8 bases fit TRBD1. Losses at the gene ends were 5 bases for V and 5 bases for J; bases not matched to a gene: 10. Germline V CDR1 and CDR2: SEHNR, FQNEAQ (reference sequence). CDR3 length: 15 amino acids. CDR3 nucleotide sequence: TGTGCCAGCAGCCCAAGGACAGGGATGGGATATGGCTACACCTTC. Residues: CASSPRTGMGYGYTF. Combining the CDR3 with reference TRBV7-9 and TRBJ1-2 gives the whole variable domain DTGVSQNPRHKITKRGQNVTFRCDPISEHNRLYWYRQTLGQGPEFLTYFQNEAQLEKSRLLSDRFSAERPKGSFSTLEIQRTEQGDSAMYLCASSPRTGMGYGYTFGSGTRLTVV.

The chain is built from TRBV12-5 and TRBJ2-3, with 12 positions matching TRBD2. There are 20 residues in the CDR3. V lost 1 base to trimming and J lost 0 bases; unmatched junction nucleotides: 11. Germline V gene lookup returns CDR1 LGHNT and CDR2 FRNRAP. CDR3 in DNA: TGTGCTAGTGGTTTGGGTGTACTAGCGGGGGGACCTACTAGCACAGATACGCAGTATTTT. Its translation is CASGLGVLAGGPTSTDTQYF.

The chain uses TRBV27 and TRBJ2-3, with D possibly being TRBD2 (6 bases). Germline assignment: CDR1 MNHEY and CDR2 SMNVEV (reference sequence). This CDR3 region has 18 residues. V lost 5 bases and J lost 0, with 21 bases in between. Here the CDR3 reads CASSPADRRGYSTDTQYF. In DNA, the CDR3 is TGTGCCAGCAGTCCAGCCGACCGGCGGGGCTATAGCACAGATACGCAGTATTTT.

The chain carries TRBV9 and TRBJ2-6, with D uncertain. V shed 4 bases and J shed 0 bases, with 11 bases lying between them. CDR1 is SGDLS and CDR2 is YYNGEE in the germline V gene. The CDR3 has 16 amino acids. The CDR3 is CASSSQTLSGANVLTF. The CDR3 bases are TGTGCCAGCAGCTCACAGACACTCTCTGGGGCCAACGTCCTGACTTTC.

This sequence joins TRBV6-5 and TRBJ2-1, with 11 nucleotides matching TRBD2. CDR1 is MNHEY and CDR2 is SVGAGI in the germline V gene. The CDR3 totals 16 residues. Trimming took 3 bases from V and 10 from J; bases not matched to a gene: 11. CDR3: CASSYGTTSGVGEQFF. The CDR3 nucleotides read TGTGCCAGCAGTTATGGAACGACTAGCGGGGTGGGGGAGCAGTTCTTC.

The chain is built from TRBV7-2 and TRBJ2-7, with 12 bases identical to TRBD2. This CDR3 has 15 amino acids. Trimming at V came to 2 bases and at J to 3 bases, leaving 2 bases not matched to a gene. Germline V gene lookup returns CDR1 SGHTA and CDR2 FQGNSA. The CDR3 DNA is TGTGCCAGCAGCTTAATACTAGCGGGAGGCTACGAGCAGTACTTC. Protein sequence: CASSLILAGGYEQYF. Drawing the rest from reference TRBV7-2 and TRBJ2-7, the complete variable domain is GAGVSQSPSNKVTEKGKDVELRCDPISGHTALYWYRQSLGQGLEFLIYFQGNSAPDKSGLPSDRFSAERTGGSVSTLTIQRTQQEDSAVYLCASSLILAGGYEQYFGPGTRLTVT.

This chain's CDR3 is CASSATGAGDTQYF. The CDR3 DNA is TGTGCCAGCAGCGCGACAGGGGCGGGGGATACGCAGTATTTT. This chain connects TRBV7-2 to TRBJ2-3; TRBD1 aligns across 8 bases. The V segment lost 5 bases and the J segment 6 bases; nucleotides outside the gene matches: 7. Per germline, CDR1 SGHTA and CDR2 FQGNSA. CDR3 length equals 14 residues.

V and J are TRBV13 and TRBJ2-7; 7 bases fit TRBD2. The CDR3 extends over 15 amino acids. Germline loops: CDR1 PRHDT, CDR2 FYEKMQ (reference sequence). With V trimmed by 4 bases and J by 6 bases, 12 bases remained unmatched. The CDR3 DNA is TGTGCCAGCAGCTCCACCCGCGGGAGTGCTGGCGAGCAGTACTTC. Translation gives CASSSTRGSAGEQYF.

The chain carries TRBV6-4 and TRBJ2-1, with 8 bases that match TRBD2. V was clipped by 0 bases and J by 7 bases; unmatched bases: 5. The CDR3 length is 15 residues. Germline V CDR1 and CDR2: MRHNA, SNTAGT. CDR3: CASSDSTSVGNEQFF. In nucleotides, the CDR3 is TGTGCCAGCAGTGACTCGACTAGCGTGGGAAATGAGCAGTTCTTC.

The gene calls are TRBV5-1 and TRBJ2-1; the match to TRBD2 covers 10 bases. The CDR3 sequence is 15 residues long. In germline, CDR1 is SGHRS, CDR2 YFSETQ. Trimming took 4 bases from V and 3 from J; bases not matched to a gene: 4. The CDR3 coding sequence is TGCGCCAGCAGCCTAAGGACTAGCGGCTACAATGAGCAGTTCTTC. It codes for CASSLRTSGYNEQFF.

This chain connects TRBV9 to TRBJ1-4; 7 bases match TRBD1. This CDR3 region has 15 residues. Germline V gene lookup returns CDR1 SGDLS and CDR2 YYNGEE. The ends lost 3 bases at V and 3 bases at J; junction bases unmatched: 5. The DNA of the CDR3 is TGTGCCAGCAGCGAACGACAGGGACCTAATGAAAAACTGTTTTTT. It encodes CASSERQGPNEKLFF.